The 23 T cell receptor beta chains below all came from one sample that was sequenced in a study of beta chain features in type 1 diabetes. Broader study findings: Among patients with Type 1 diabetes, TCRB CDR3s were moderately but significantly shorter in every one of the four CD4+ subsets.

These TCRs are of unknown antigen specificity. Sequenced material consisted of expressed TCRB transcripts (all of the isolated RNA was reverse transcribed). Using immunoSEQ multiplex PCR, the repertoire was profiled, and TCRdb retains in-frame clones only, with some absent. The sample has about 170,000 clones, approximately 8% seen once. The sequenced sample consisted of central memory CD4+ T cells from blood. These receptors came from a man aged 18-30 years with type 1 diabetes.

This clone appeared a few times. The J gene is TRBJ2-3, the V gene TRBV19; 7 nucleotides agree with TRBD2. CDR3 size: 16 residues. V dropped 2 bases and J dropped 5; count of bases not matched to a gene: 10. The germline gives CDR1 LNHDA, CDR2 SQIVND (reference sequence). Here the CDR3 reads CASSIRPGGEGDTQYF. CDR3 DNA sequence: TGTGCCAGTAGTATACGACCCGGCGGGGAGGGAGATACGCAGTATTTT. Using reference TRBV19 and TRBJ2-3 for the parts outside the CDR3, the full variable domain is DGGITQSPKYLFRKEGQNVTLSCEQNLNHDAMYWYRQDPGQGLRLIYYSQIVNDFQKGDIAEGYSVSREKKESFPLTVTSAQKNPTAFYLCASSIRPGGEGDTQYFGPGTRLTVL.

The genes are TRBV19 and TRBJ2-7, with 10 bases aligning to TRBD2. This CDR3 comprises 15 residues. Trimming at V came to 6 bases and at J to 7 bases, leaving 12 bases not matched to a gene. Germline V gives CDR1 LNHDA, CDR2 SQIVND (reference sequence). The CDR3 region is CASRKVAGGLGEQYF. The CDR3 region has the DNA TGTGCCAGTAGGAAAGTAGCGGGAGGTCTTGGTGAGCAGTACTTC.

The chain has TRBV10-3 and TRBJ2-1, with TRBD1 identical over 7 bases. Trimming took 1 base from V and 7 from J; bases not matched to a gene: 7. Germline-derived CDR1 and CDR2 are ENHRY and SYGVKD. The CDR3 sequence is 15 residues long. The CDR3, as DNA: TGTGCCATCAGTGAGTTAGGGCAGGGGGTAAATGAGCAGTTCTTC. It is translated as CAISELGQGVNEQFF.

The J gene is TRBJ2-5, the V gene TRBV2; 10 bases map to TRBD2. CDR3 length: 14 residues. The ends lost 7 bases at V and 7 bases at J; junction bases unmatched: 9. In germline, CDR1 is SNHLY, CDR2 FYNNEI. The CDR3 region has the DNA TGTGCCAGCACCTCAGCGGGGGGGACTGGGACCCAGTACTTC. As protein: CASTSAGGTGTQYF.

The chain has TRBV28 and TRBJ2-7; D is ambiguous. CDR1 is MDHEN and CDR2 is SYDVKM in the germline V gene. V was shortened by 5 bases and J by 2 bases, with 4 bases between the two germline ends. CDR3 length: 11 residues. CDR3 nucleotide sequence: TGTGCCAGCAGTAGCCCCTACGAGCAGTACTTC. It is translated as CASSSPYEQYF.

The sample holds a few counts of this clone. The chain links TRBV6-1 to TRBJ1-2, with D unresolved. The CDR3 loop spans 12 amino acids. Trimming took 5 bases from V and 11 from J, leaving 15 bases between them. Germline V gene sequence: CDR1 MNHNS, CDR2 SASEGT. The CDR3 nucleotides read TGTGCCAGCAGTACGGCCGCAGGAGGGTACACCTTC. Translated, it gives CASSTAAGGYTF.

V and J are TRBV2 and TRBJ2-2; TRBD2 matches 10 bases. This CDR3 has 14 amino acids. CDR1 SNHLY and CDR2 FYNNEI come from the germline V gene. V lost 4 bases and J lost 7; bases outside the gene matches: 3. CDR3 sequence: CASSAGLAVGELFF. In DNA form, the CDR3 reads TGTGCCAGCAGTGCCGGACTAGCGGTCGGGGAGCTGTTTTTT.

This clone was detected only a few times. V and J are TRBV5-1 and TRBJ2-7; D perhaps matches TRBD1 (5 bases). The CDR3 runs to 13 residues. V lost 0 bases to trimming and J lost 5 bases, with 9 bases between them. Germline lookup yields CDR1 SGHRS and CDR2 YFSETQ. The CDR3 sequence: CASSLGQLNEQYF. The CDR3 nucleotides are TGCGCCAGCAGCTTGGGACAGTTAAACGAGCAGTACTTC. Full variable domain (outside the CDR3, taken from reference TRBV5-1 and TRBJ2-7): KAGVTQTPRYLIKTRGQQVTLSCSPISGHRSVSWYQQTPGQGLQFLFEYFSETQRNKGNFPGRFSGRQFSNSRSEMNVSTLELGDSALYLCASSLGQLNEQYFGPGTRLTVT.

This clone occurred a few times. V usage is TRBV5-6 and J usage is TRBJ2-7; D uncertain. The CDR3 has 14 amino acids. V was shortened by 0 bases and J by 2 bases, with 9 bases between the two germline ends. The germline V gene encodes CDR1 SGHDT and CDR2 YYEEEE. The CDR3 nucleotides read TGTGCCAGCAGCTTGGGATACAAAGCCTACGAGCAGTACTTC. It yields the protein CASSLGYKAYEQYF.

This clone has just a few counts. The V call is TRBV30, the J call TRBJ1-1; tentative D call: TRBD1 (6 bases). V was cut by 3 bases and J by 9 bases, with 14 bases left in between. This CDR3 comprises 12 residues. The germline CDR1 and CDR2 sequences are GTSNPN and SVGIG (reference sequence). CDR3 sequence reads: CAWSRGSEKAFF. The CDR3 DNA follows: TGTGCCTGGAGCAGGGGAAGTGAGAAAGCTTTCTTT.

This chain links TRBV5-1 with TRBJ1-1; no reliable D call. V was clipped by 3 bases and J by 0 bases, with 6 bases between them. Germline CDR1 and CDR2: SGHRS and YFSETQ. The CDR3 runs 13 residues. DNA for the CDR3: TGCGCCAGCAGCTCCAGTATGAACACTGAAGCTTTCTTT. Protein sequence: CASSSSMNTEAFF.

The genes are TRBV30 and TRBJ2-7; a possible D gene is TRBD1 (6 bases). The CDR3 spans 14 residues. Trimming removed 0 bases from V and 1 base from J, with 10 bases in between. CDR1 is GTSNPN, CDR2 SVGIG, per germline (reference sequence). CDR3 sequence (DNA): TGTGCCTGGAGTGTAACAGGGCTATCCTACGAGCAGTACTTC. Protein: CAWSVTGLSYEQYF.

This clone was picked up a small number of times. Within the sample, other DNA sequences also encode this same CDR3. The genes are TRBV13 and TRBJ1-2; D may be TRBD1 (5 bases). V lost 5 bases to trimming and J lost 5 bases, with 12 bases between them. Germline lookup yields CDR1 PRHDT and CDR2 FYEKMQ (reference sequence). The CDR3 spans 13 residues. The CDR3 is CASSRDSFYGYTF. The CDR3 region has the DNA TGTGCCAGCAGCCGGGACTCCTTTTATGGCTACACCTTC.

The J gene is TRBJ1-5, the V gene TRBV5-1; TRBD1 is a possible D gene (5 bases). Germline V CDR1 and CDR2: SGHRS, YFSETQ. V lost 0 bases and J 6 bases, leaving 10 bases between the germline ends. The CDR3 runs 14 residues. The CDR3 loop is CASSLAGYGQPQHF. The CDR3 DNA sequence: TGCGCCAGCAGCTTGGCAGGGTACGGTCAGCCCCAGCATTTT.

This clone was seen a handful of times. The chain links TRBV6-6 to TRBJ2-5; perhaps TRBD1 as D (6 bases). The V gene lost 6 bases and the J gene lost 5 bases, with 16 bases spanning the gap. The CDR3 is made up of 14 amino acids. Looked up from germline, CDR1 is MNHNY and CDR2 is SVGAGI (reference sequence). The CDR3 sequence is CASRPGATRETQYF. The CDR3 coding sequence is TGTGCCAGCAGGCCAGGGGCCACAAGGGAGACCCAGTACTTC.

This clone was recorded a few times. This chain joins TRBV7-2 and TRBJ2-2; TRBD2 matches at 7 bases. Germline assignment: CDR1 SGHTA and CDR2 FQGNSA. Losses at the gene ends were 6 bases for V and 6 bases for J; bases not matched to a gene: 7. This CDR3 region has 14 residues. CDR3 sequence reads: CASSRNLAAGELFF. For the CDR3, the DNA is TGTGCCAGCAGTCGCAATCTAGCGGCCGGGGAGCTGTTTTTT. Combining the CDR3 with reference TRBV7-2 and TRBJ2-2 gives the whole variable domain GAGVSQSPSNKVTEKGKDVELRCDPISGHTALYWYRQSLGQGLEFLIYFQGNSAPDKSGLPSDRFSAERTGGSVSTLTIQRTQQEDSAVYLCASSRNLAAGELFFGEGSRLTVL.

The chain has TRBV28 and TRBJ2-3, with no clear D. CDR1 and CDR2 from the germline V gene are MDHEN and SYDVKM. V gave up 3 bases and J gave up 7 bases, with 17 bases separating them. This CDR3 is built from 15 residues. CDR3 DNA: TGTGCCAGCAGTTTGCGTTCCCATCTGGGCAATACGCAGTATTTT. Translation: CASSLRSHLGNTQYF.

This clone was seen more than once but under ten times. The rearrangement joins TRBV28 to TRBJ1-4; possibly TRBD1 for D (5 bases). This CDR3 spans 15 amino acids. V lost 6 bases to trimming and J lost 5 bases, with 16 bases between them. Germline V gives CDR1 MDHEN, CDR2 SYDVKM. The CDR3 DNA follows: TGTGCCAGCAGAGCCCAGGGCGGTCTAAATGAAAAACTGTTTTTT. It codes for CASRAQGGLNEKLFF.

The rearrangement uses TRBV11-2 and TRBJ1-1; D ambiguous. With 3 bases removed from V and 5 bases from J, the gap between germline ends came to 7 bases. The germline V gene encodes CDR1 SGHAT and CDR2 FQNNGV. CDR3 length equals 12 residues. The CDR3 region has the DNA TGTGCCAGCAGCTTGGAACAGACTGAAGCTTTCTTT. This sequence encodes CASSLEQTEAFF.

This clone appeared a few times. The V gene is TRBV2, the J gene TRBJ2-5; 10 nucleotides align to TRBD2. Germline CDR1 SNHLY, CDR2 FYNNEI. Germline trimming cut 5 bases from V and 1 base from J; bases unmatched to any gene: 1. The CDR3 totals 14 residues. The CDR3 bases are TGTGCCAGCAGTCTAGCGGGGGTCCAAGAGACCCAGTACTTC. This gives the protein CASSLAGVQETQYF.

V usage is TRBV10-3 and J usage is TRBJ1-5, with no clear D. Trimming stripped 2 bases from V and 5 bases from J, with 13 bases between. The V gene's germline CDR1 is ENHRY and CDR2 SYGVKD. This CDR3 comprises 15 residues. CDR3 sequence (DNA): TGTGCCATCAGTGAGACTGGAGGAGACTATCAGCCCCAGCATTTT. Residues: CAISETGGDYQPQHF.

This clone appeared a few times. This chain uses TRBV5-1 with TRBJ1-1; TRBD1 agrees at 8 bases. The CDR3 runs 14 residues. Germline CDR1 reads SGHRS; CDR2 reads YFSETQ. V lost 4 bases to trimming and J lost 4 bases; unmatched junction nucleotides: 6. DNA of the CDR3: TGCGCCAGCAGCCGCGGACAGGGCGGCACTGAAGCTTTCTTT. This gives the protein CASSRGQGGTEAFF.

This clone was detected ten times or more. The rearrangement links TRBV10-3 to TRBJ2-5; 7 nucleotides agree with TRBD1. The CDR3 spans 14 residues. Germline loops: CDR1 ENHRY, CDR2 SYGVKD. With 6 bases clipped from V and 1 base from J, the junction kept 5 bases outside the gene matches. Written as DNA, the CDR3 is TGTGCCATCAGCACCGGGACAGCCCAAGAGACCCAGTACTTC. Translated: CAISTGTAQETQYF.